The 15 T cell receptor beta chains below come from one sample, sequenced in a study of T-cell reconstitution after alpha-beta-depleted transplantation in children. A TCRbeta library incorporating unique molecular identifiers was prepared. Each CDR3 protein is one row after TCRdb ran MiXCR on the PCR reads. The sample lists approximately 110,000 distinct CDR3 sequences; under 25% were seen once. Here the sequenced sample was PBMCs, mostly from graft donor cells, taken 180 days after TCRalphabeta/CD19-depleted stem cell transplant. These receptors all stem from a male patient aged 2 to 10 who had a stem cell transplant for chronic granulomatous disease, so the T cells may come from the graft donor.

This clonotype appeared many times. The junction shows a germline mismatch at one end, possibly a read error. The chain has TRBV12-3 or TRBV12-4 and TRBJ2-5; 11 nucleotides line up with TRBD2. This CDR3 comprises 14 residues. The CDR3 is CASSIAGGEETQYF. The CDR3 DNA reads TGTGCCAGCAGTATAGCGGGGGGGGAAGAGACCCAGTACTTC.

This clonotype was counted ten times or more. This chain uses TRBV28 with TRBJ2-3; perhaps TRBD2 as D (7 bases). Trimming stripped 5 bases from V and 2 bases from J, with 14 bases between. CDR3 length equals 15 residues. Germline CDR1 reads MDHEN; CDR2 reads SYDVKM. CDR3 sequence: CASSPSRGATDTQYF. The CDR3 DNA reads TGTGCCAGCAGTCCATCCCGGGGGGCCACAGATACGCAGTATTTT.

This clonotype came up many times. The chain is built from TRBV20-1 and TRBJ2-7; possibly TRBD2 for D (5 bases). Trimming pared 8 bases from V and 4 bases from J, leaving 9 bases between. The length of the CDR3 is 10 residues. Germline lookup yields CDR1 DFQATT and CDR2 SNEGSKA (reference sequence). The CDR3 DNA follows: TGCAGTCCGGGAACATACGAGCAGTACTTC. Amino acids: CSPGTYEQYF.

This clonotype has ten or more counts. The rearrangement joins TRBV12-3 or TRBV12-4 to TRBJ2-7, with D hard to call. Trimming removed 6 bases at V and 4 bases at J, with 10 bases between. The CDR3 contains 12 residues. CDR3 DNA: TGTGCCAGCAGCCACACAGCTTACGAGCAGTACTTC. Translation: CASSHTAYEQYF.

In its sample, this clonotype was seen many times. The chain employs TRBV20-1 and TRBJ2-3; possible D gene TRBD1, 6 bases. Germline V gene sequence: CDR1 DFQATT, CDR2 SNEGSKA (reference sequence). The V end was cut by 2 bases, the J end by 2 bases, with 14 bases between. The CDR3 covers 15 residues. The CDR3 nucleotides read TGCAGTGCTAGATCTCCCCGGGACAACACAGATACGCAGTATTTT. Translated, it gives CSARSPRDNTDTQYF.

The chain has TRBV20-1 and TRBJ1-6; weak D call: TRBD1 (5 bases). The V gene lost 3 bases and the J gene lost 5 bases, with 14 bases spanning the gap. The V gene's germline CDR1 is DFQATT and CDR2 SNEGSKA (reference sequence). The CDR3 spans 15 residues. CDR3 protein: CSARTQGRNNSPLHF. The DNA for the CDR3 is TGCAGTGCTAGGACGCAGGGCAGGAATAATTCACCCCTCCACTTT.

The chain uses TRBV20-1 and TRBJ2-7, with 8 nucleotides matching TRBD2. The germline V gene has CDR1 DFQATT and CDR2 SNEGSKA (reference sequence). This CDR3 spans 13 amino acids. The ends lost 5 bases at V and 1 base at J; junction bases unmatched: 4. Written as DNA, the CDR3 is TGCAGTGCTCCGAGCGGGGGATCCTACGAGCAGTACTTC. It translates to CSAPSGGSYEQYF.

This clonotype came up many times. This CDR3 fails to terminate in the conserved phenylalanine or tryptophan, so it likely reflects a read error. The DNA is omitted, as the CDR3 cannot be located on it reliably, and the CDR3 follows TCRdb's listing. The chain is built from TRBV20-1 and TRBJ1-3; no check of the table's D call, TRBD1, against the DNA was made. The CDR3 numbers 11 amino acids, ends counted. Germline assignment: CDR1 DFQATT and CDR2 SNEGSKA (reference sequence). The CDR3 sequence is CSATSLNRGRV.

At least ten counts were recorded for this clonotype. The rearrangement uses TRBV7-8 and TRBJ1-1; perhaps TRBD1 as D (5 bases). The V end lost 5 bases, the J end lost 1 base, and 26 bases lay between the germline ends. The CDR3 is 19 residues long. The V gene's germline CDR1 is SGHVS and CDR2 FQNEAQ. CDR3 amino acids: CASSTPGRASGLRNTEAFF. The CDR3 DNA sequence: TGTGCCAGCAGCACCCCCGGTCGGGCTTCGGGACTTAGGAACACTGAAGCTTTCTTT.

This clonotype was seen repeatedly, ten times or more. The chain combines TRBV9 with TRBJ2-2, with 9 bases that match TRBD1. This CDR3 spans 17 amino acids. Trimming at V came to 3 bases and at J to 1 base, leaving 7 bases not matched to a gene. Per germline, CDR1 SGDLS and CDR2 YYNGEE. The CDR3 here is CASSAATGQGNTGELFF. CDR3 nucleotides: TGTGCCAGCAGCGCCGCTACGGGACAGGGGAACACCGGGGAGCTGTTTTTT.

This clonotype was counted many times. CDR3 coding DNA: TGTGCCAGCAGCGTTACTAGCGGGGGGGTCCAAGAGACCCAGTACTTC. Protein product: CASSVTSGGVQETQYF. The chain is built from TRBV9 and TRBJ2-5; TRBD2 matches at 13 bases. V lost 2 bases and J lost 1; bases outside the gene matches: 2. This CDR3 has 16 residues. The germline CDR1 and CDR2 sequences are SGDLS and YYNGEE.

The sample holds a few counts of this clonotype. The chain recombines TRBV7-8 with TRBJ2-1; TRBD2 aligns across 12 bases. Germline CDR1 and CDR2: SGHVS and FQNEAQ. V trimming: 3 bases; J trimming: 9 bases; junction bases outside the gene matches: 6. The CDR3 covers 15 residues. The CDR3 loop is CASSFGTSGFPEQFF. In DNA form, the CDR3 reads TGTGCCAGCAGCTTTGGGACTAGCGGGTTCCCTGAGCAGTTCTTC. Supplemented by reference TRBV7-8 and TRBJ2-1, the full variable domain reads GAGVSQSPRYKVAKRGQDVALRCDPISGHVSLFWYQQALGQGPEFLTYFQNEAQLDKSGLPSDRFFAERPEGSVSTLKIQRTQQEDSAVYLCASSFGTSGFPEQFFGPGTRLTVL.

This chain uses TRBV5-1 with TRBJ2-3, with TRBD2 identical over 9 bases. Unmatched junction bases numbered 7, after V lost 4 bases and J lost 4 bases. Germline-derived CDR1 and CDR2 are SGHRS and YFSETQ. The CDR3 covers 15 residues. The CDR3 is CASSLSGRLADTQYF. The CDR3 coding sequence is TGCGCCAGCAGCCTTAGCGGGAGATTAGCAGATACGCAGTATTTT.

This sequence joins TRBV4-2 and TRBJ2-7, with TRBD2 matching over 11 bases. Germline V CDR1 and CDR2: LGHNA, YNFKEQ. With V trimmed by 4 bases and J by 4 bases, 9 bases remained unmatched. This CDR3 comprises 16 residues. The DNA of the CDR3 is TGTGCCAGCAGCCTAAAGGCGGGACTAGCGGAGTACGAGCAGTACTTC. Its protein is CASSLKAGLAEYEQYF.

At least ten counts were recorded for this clonotype. This chain links TRBV2 with TRBJ2-3, with D maybe TRBD2 (6 bases). The CDR3 is 14 amino acids. V lost 7 bases and J lost 3, with 14 bases in between. Germline V gene sequence: CDR1 SNHLY, CDR2 FYNNEI. The CDR3 is CASTRRGGTDTQYF. For the CDR3, the DNA is TGTGCCAGCACCCGGAGGGGCGGAACAGATACGCAGTATTTT.